This is a list of T cell receptor beta chains from one sample in a study of beta chain features in type 1 diabetes. The protocol was immunoSEQ multiplex PCR, while the TCRdb copy is restricted to in-frame clones and leaves out a portion. This table has about 130,000 clones, approximately 9.2% appearing once. The material sequenced was central memory CD4+ T cells from blood. The source is a man aged 18 to 29 in good health. Each CDR3 is given with its conserved first and last residue. The order of the fields is D gene, J gene, clone size, V gene, CDR3 DNA, CDR3 protein. A D gene is named only where the DNA matches it firmly. Where a row states a size, it is once, few, many or the class of an expanded clone; other rows omit it.

NA	TRBJ2-2	NA	TRBV21-1	TGTGCCAGCAGCATGGGACGACTAGCATTCGGGGAGCTGTTTTTT	CASSMGRLAFGELFF
TRBD2	TRBJ2-5	NA	TRBV9	TGTGCCAGCAGCGCCGTTGGGGGGAGGGGCCAAGAGACCCAGTACTTC	CASSAVGGRGQETQYF
TRBD1	TRBJ1-4	few	TRBV5-1	TGCGCCAGCAGCGGATCCGGACAGGGGGATGAAAAACTGTTTTTT	CASSGSGQGDEKLFF
TRBD1	TRBJ2-5	few	TRBV4-3	TGCGCCCACCTGAGAAACAGGGGAGAGACCCAGTACTTC	CAHLRNRGETQYF
NA	TRBJ2-7	NA	TRBV5-1	TGCGCCAGCAGCTCGGGACTCGGCCGCTCCTACGAGCAGTACTTC	CASSSGLGRSYEQYF
TRBD2	TRBJ2-1	few	TRBV6-1	TGTGCCAGCAGTGGCCAGGGACTAGCGGGGGGGAGCTCCTACAATGAGCAGTTCTTC	CASSGQGLAGGSSYNEQFF
TRBD2	TRBJ2-3	NA	TRBV5-1	TGCGCCAGCAGCACCGGGACTAGCGGGGAGCGCACAGATACGCAGTATTTT	CASSTGTSGERTDTQYF
TRBD2	TRBJ2-5	few	TRBV19	TGTGCCAGTAGTATGCGACGGGGGGGCCAAGAGACCCAGTACTTC	CASSMRRGGQETQYF
NA	TRBJ2-1	NA	TRBV11-2	TGTGCCAGCAGATTAGGACAGAACAATGAGCAGTTCTTC	CASRLGQNNEQFF
TRBD2	TRBJ2-3	few	TRBV5-6	TGTGCCAGCAGCTCGACATTAGCGGGGGGCAGCACAGATACGCAGTATTTT	CASSSTLAGGSTDTQYF
TRBD2	TRBJ2-3	many	TRBV5-1	TGCGCCAGCAAGACGGGCCAGAGCGGGGGGGCCGTCACAGATACGCAGTATTTT	CASKTGQSGGAVTDTQYF
NA	TRBJ2-2	NA	TRBV6-5	TGTGCCAGCAGTTACGGAAAGACAGGGAACACCGGGGAGCTGTTTTTT	CASSYGKTGNTGELFF
TRBD1	TRBJ2-1	NA	TRBV6-1	TGTGCCAGCCGAAGACAGGGAAACAATGAGCAGTTCTTC	CASRRQGNNEQFF
NA	TRBJ2-7	NA	TRBV6-1	TGTGCCAGCAGTCGTCCAGAAGGGGCCTACGAGCAGTACTTC	CASSRPEGAYEQYF